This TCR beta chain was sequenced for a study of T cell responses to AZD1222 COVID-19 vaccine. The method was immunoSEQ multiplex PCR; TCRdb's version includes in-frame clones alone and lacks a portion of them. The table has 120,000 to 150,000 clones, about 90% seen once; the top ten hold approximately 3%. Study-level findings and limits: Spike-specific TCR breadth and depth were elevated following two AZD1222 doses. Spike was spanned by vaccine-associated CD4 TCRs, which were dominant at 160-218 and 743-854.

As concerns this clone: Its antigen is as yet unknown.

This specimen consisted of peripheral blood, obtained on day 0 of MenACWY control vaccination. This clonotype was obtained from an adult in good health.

The CDR3 bases are TGTGCCAGCAGCTTGGGTGTGTTCGAAGGAAACACCATATATTTT. It is translated as CASSLGVFEGNTIYF. This chain connects TRBV5-6 to TRBJ1-3; D is ambiguous. The V gene lost 0 bases and the J gene lost 4 bases, with 11 bases spanning the gap. Per the germline V gene, CDR1 is SGHDT and CDR2 is YYEEEE. The CDR3 covers 15 residues.